The 18 T cell receptor beta chains below were found in one sample sequenced in a study of identical twins. TCRdb used MiXCR to reprocess the 5' RACE reads, holding one entry per CDR3 protein. The table shows a few hundred thousand distinct CDR3 sequences, with 9.5% to 10% occurring only once. These same records also appear under a second study, on yellow fever vaccine responses in identical twins.

The material sequenced was PBMCs. Source of these receptors: a woman aged 18-29 years in good health.

This clonotype was recorded many times. V gene TRBV27 combines with J gene TRBJ2-7; TRBD2 aligns across 8 bases. Germline V gene data show CDR1 as MNHEY and CDR2 as SMNVEV (reference sequence). The CDR3 contains 13 residues. The V and J ends lost 5 bases and 2 bases, in that order; junction bases with no gene match: 2. The CDR3 region is CASSISGTYEQYF. The CDR3 DNA reads TGTGCCAGCAGTATTAGCGGGACCTACGAGCAGTACTTC.

Many counts were recorded for this clonotype. The gene calls are TRBV11-2 and TRBJ2-1; 7 nucleotides line up with TRBD1. Trimming removed 1 base from V and 8 bases from J; junction bases left unmatched: 8. The CDR3 totals 15 residues. From germline, CDR1 is SGHAT and CDR2 FQNNGV. CDR3 bases: TGTGCCAGCAGCTTAGCAGGGGGAAGATACGATGAGCAGTTCTTC. The encoded protein is CASSLAGGRYDEQFF.

The gene calls are TRBV7-9 and TRBJ2-1; weak D call: TRBD2 (7 bases). Looked up from germline, CDR1 is SEHNR and CDR2 is FQNEAQ (reference sequence). V lost 5 bases and J 10 bases, leaving 21 bases between the germline ends. There are 15 residues in the CDR3. The CDR3 loop is CASSGDGGPVDEQFF. The CDR3 coding sequence is TGTGCCAGCAGCGGGGACGGGGGGCCGGTAGACGAGCAGTTCTTC.

This rearrangement joins TRBV29-1 to TRBJ2-3, with D unclear. Trimming pared 3 bases from V and 6 bases from J, leaving 13 bases between. The V gene's germline CDR1 is SQVTM and CDR2 ANQGSEA. This CDR3 region has 13 residues. CDR3 in DNA: TGCAGCGTTGATTCTTCTTTGGCGGATACGCAGTATTTT. This gives the protein CSVDSSLADTQYF.

This clonotype was picked up many times. J is TRBJ2-5 and V is TRBV5-5, with D perhaps TRBD1 (7 bases). Germline loops: CDR1 SGHKS, CDR2 YYEKEE (reference sequence). The CDR3 length is 15 residues. V dropped 4 bases and J dropped 2 bases, with 15 bases sitting between them. The CDR3 sequence is CASSLLQGRQETQYF. The CDR3 coding sequence is TGTGCCAGCAGCCTTTTACAGGGGAGGCAAGAGACCCAGTACTTC. The full variable domain, its missing parts supplied by reference TRBV5-5 and TRBJ2-5, is DAGVTQSPTHLIKTRGQQVTLRCSPISGHKSVSWYQQVLGQGPQFIFQYYEKEERGRGNFPDRFSARQFPNYSSELNVNALLLGDSALYLCASSLLQGRQETQYFGPGTRLLVL.

This clonotype showed up just a few times. The chain is built from TRBV6-4 and TRBJ2-3, with D unresolved. CDR1 is MRHNA, CDR2 SNTAGT, per germline. V lost 8 bases and J 2 bases, leaving 8 bases between the germline ends. The CDR3 covers 12 residues. In DNA, the CDR3 is TGTGCCAGCGGGGATAACACAGATACGCAGTATTTT. The encoded protein is CASGDNTDTQYF.

This clonotype turned up a few times. The V and J genes are TRBV12-3 or TRBV12-4 and TRBJ2-2, with 9 bases aligning to TRBD2. The CDR3 length is 16 residues. Trimming removed 5 bases from V and 9 bases from J; junction bases left unmatched: 13. CDR3 residues: CASSPYRTSASWELFF. CDR3 sequence (DNA): TGTGCCAGCAGTCCATACCGGACTAGCGCAAGCTGGGAGCTGTTTTTT.

The chain combines TRBV12-3 or TRBV12-4 with TRBJ2-3; 13 positions agree with TRBD2. This CDR3 region has 15 residues. With 6 bases clipped from V and 7 bases from J, the junction kept 7 bases outside the gene matches. In DNA form, the CDR3 reads TGTGCCAGCAGCCCCGGGACTAGCGGGACAAATACGCAGTATTTT. It encodes CASSPGTSGTNTQYF.

About this clonotype: Because it lacks the conserved phenylalanine or tryptophan at the end, this CDR3 is likely a read error. V is TRBV6-6 and J is TRBJ2-5; 7 bases map to TRBD2. This CDR3 comprises 13 residues. Trimming removed 6 bases from V and 2 bases from J; junction bases left unmatched: 3. Germline V gives CDR1 MNHNY, CDR2 SVGAGI (reference sequence). Here the CDR3 reads CASRLGGQETQYL. CDR3 sequence (DNA): TGTGCCAGCAGACTGGGAGGGCAAGAGACCCAGTACTTA.

The V and J genes are TRBV25-1 and TRBJ1-2, with D unclear. V shed 1 base and J shed 6 bases, with 12 bases lying between them. Germline CDR1 reads MGHDK; CDR2 reads SYGVNS. The CDR3 runs 14 residues. The CDR3 DNA sequence: TGTGCCAGCAGTGAATTCGGGCGCTATCATGGCTACACCTTC. Its protein product is CASSEFGRYHGYTF.

This clonotype was recorded a few times. V and J are TRBV4-2 and TRBJ2-2; D uncertain. The CDR3 has 14 residues. The germline V and J ends were trimmed by 4 bases and 7 bases, with 13 bases remaining between them. CDR1 is LGHNA and CDR2 is YNFKEQ in the germline V gene. CDR3: CASSPGPLGGELFF. The CDR3 DNA sequence: TGTGCCAGCAGCCCCGGACCACTGGGCGGGGAGCTGTTTTTT.

This clonotype was seen repeatedly, ten times or more. The genes are TRBV24-1 and TRBJ2-1, with D maybe TRBD2 (5 bases). This CDR3 contains 14 residues. The ends were cut back, 4 bases at V and 7 bases at J, with 13 bases in the middle. In germline, CDR1 is KGHDR, CDR2 SFDVKD. In DNA form, the CDR3 reads TGTGCCACCAGTGACCCCCGGGGTGGTAATGAGCAGTTCTTC. Translating it yields CATSDPRGGNEQFF.

The J gene is TRBJ2-1, the V gene TRBV4-2; 9 positions agree with TRBD2. The CDR3 totals 16 residues. J gave up 4 bases and V 0 bases, and 4 bases lay outside the gene matches. Looked up from germline, CDR1 is LGHNA and CDR2 is YNFKEQ. The CDR3 coding sequence is TGTGCCAGCAGCCAAGATGGTAGCGGGGGTTACAATGAGCAGTTCTTC. Protein: CASSQDGSGGYNEQFF.

The rearrangement uses TRBV28 and TRBJ2-3; the match to TRBD1 covers 8 bases. CDR1 and CDR2 (germline): MDHEN, SYDVKM. The CDR3 loop spans 15 amino acids. Trimming took 6 bases from V and 2 from J; bases not matched to a gene: 7. The CDR3 here is CASSRQGSITDTQYF. Here the CDR3 DNA reads TGTGCCAGCAGCCGACAGGGGTCAATCACAGATACGCAGTATTTT.

The genes are TRBV7-6 and TRBJ2-3, with D tentatively TRBD1 or TRBD2 (5 bases each). The CDR3 covers 13 residues. Per the germline V gene, CDR1 is SGHVS and CDR2 is FNYEAQ. V lost 4 bases and J 3 bases, leaving 8 bases between the germline ends. CDR3 coding DNA: TGTGCCAGCAGCTGGGGACCTACAGATACGCAGTATTTT. Amino acid sequence: CASSWGPTDTQYF.

V usage is TRBV24-1 and J usage is TRBJ2-7; 7 nucleotides agree with TRBD1. CDR3 length: 16 amino acids. V lost 3 bases, J lost 0 bases, and 7 bases stayed unmatched. Germline V gives CDR1 KGHDR, CDR2 SFDVKD. This CDR3 is CATSDPTGTNSYEQYF. CDR3 in DNA: TGTGCCACCAGTGATCCGACAGGGACGAACTCCTACGAGCAGTACTTC.

The sample holds many counts of this clonotype. This sequence joins TRBV10-1 and TRBJ2-1, with 7 bases lining up with TRBD2. Per the germline V gene, CDR1 is WNHNN and CDR2 is SYGVQD (reference sequence). The CDR3 spans 12 residues. V shed 3 bases and J 9 bases; nucleotides not matched to a gene: 2. Here the CDR3 DNA reads TGCGCCAGCAGTGATCCGGGGGGTGAGCAGTTCTTC. Amino acids: CASSDPGGEQFF.

CDR3 nucleotides: TGCGCCAGCAGTGACTGGGGACCCTACGAGCAGTACTTC. Translated, it gives CASSDWGPYEQYF. The rearrangement uses TRBV10-1 and TRBJ2-7, with D perhaps given as TRBD1 or TRBD2 (5 bases each). With 3 bases removed from V and 2 bases from J, the gap between germline ends came to 8 bases. The CDR3 covers 13 residues. CDR1 and CDR2 from the germline V gene are WNHNN and SYGVQD (reference sequence).